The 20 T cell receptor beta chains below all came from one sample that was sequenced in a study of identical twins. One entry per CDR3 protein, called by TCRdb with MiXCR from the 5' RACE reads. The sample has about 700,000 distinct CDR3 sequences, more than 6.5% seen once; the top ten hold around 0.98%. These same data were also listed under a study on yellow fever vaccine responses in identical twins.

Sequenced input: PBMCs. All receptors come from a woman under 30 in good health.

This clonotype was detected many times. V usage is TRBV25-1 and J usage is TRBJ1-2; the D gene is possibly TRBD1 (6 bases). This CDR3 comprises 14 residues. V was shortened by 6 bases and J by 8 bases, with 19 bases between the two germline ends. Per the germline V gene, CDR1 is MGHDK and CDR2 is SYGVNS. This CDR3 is CASRGYTGLWGYTF. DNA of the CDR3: TGTGCCAGCAGGGGCTATACAGGGTTATGGGGCTACACCTTC.

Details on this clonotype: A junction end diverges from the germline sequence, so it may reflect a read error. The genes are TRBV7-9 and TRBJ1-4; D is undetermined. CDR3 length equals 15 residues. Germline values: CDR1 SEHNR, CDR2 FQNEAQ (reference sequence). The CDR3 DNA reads TGTGCCGGCAGCTTAGCGGAGCTGGCTAATGAAAAACTGTTTTTT. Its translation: CAGSLAELANEKLFF.

The CDR3 coding sequence is TGTGCCAGCAGCCCGGACTTTGGGGGAGAGACCCAGTACTTC. It yields the protein CASSPDFGGETQYF. The V and J genes are TRBV5-8 and TRBJ2-5, with D possibly called TRBD1 or TRBD2 (5 bases each). The CDR3 is 14 residues long. The germline gives CDR1 SGHTS, CDR2 YDEGEE. The ends were cut back, 4 bases at V and 4 bases at J, with 14 bases in the middle.

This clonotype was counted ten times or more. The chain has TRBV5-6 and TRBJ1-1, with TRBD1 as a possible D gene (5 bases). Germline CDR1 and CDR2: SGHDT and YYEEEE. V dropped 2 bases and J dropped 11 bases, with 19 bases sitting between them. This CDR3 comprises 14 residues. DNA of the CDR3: TGTGCCAGCAGCTTCGGCGGGGCCGGGGTTCGGGCTTTCTTT. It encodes CASSFGGAGVRAFF. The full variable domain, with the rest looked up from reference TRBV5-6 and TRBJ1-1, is DAGVTQSPTHLIKTRGQQVTLRCSPKSGHDTVSWYQQALGQGPQFIFQYYEEEERQRGNFPDRFSGHQFPNYSSELNVNALLLGDSALYLCASSFGGAGVRAFFGQGTRLTVV.

The CDR3 region is CASGGRTRGGEQFF. The CDR3 nucleotides read TGTGCCAGCGGCGGCCGGACAAGGGGGGGTGAGCAGTTCTTC. The rearrangement links TRBV12-3 or TRBV12-4 to TRBJ2-1; weak D call: TRBD2 (7 bases). Between the trimmed V and J ends, which lost 8 bases and 9 bases, there was a span of 20 bases. CDR3 length equals 14 residues.

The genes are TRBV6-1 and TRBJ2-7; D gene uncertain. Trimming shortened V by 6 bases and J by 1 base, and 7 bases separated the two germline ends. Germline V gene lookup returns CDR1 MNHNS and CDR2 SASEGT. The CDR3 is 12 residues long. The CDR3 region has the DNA TGTGCCAGCAGAGCTACTTCCTACGAGCAGTACTTC. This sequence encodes CASRATSYEQYF.

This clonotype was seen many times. CDR3 loop: CASSRTGRNTEAFF. The CDR3, as DNA: TGTGCCAGCAGTCGGACAGGGAGGAACACTGAAGCTTTCTTT. The chain uses TRBV28 and TRBJ1-1, with 8 positions matching TRBD1. Trimming at V came to 5 bases and at J to 1 base, leaving 3 bases not matched to a gene. Germline CDR1 MDHEN, CDR2 SYDVKM. This CDR3 is built from 14 residues.

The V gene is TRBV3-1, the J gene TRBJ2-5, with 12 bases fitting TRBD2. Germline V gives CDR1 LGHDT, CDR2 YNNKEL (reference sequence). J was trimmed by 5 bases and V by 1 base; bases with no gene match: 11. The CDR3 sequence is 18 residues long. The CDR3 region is CASSQGLAGGRELETQYF. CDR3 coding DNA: TGTGCCAGCAGCCAAGGGCTAGCGGGGGGGCGGGAGTTGGAGACCCAGTACTTC.

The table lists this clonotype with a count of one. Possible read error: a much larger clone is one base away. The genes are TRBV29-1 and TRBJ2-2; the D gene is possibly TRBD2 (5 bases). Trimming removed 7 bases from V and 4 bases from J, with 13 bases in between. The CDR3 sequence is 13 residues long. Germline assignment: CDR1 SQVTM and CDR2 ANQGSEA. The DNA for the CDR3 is TGCAGCGGAGCAGTGAGCGGCACCGGGGAGCTGTTTTTT. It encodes CSGAVSGTGELFF.

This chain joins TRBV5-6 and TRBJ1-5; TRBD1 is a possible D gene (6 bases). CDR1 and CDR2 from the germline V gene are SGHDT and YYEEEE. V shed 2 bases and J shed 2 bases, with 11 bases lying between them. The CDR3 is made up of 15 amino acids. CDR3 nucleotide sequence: TGTGCCAGCAGCTTTAGGGGGGCCGGCAATCAGCCCCAGCATTTT. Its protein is CASSFRGAGNQPQHF.

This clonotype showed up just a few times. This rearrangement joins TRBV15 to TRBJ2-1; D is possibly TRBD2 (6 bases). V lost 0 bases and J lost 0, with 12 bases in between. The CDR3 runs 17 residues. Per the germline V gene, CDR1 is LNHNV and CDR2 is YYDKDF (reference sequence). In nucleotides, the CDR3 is TGTGCCACCAGCAGAGAAGTCGACGGGAGCTCCTACAATGAGCAGTTCTTC. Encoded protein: CATSREVDGSSYNEQFF.

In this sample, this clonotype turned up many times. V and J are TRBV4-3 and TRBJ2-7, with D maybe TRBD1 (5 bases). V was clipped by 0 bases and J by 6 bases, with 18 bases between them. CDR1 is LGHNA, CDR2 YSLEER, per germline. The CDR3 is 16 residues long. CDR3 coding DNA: TGCGCCAGCAGCCAAGATGGTAAAGGGGTGGATGGCGAGCAGTACTTC. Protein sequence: CASSQDGKGVDGEQYF.

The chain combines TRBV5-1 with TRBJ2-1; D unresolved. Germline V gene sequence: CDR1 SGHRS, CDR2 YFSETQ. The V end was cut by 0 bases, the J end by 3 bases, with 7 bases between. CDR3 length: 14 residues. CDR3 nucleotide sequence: TGCGCCAGCAGCTTGGCGGCAGTCTACAATGAGCAGTTCTTC. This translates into CASSLAAVYNEQFF.

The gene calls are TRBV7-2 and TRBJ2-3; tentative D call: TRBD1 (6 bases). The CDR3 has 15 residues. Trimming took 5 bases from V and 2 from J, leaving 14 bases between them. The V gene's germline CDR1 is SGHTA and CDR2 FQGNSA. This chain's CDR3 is CASSVRDTITDTQYF. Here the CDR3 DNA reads TGTGCCAGCAGCGTACGGGACACAATCACAGATACGCAGTATTTT.

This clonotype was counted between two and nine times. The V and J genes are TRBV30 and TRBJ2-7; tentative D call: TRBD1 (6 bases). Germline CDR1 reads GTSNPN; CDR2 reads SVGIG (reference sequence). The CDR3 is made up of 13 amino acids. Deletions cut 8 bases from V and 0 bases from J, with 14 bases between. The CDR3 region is CAGTGSFSYEQYF. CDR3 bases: TGTGCCGGTACAGGGTCCTTCTCCTACGAGCAGTACTTC.

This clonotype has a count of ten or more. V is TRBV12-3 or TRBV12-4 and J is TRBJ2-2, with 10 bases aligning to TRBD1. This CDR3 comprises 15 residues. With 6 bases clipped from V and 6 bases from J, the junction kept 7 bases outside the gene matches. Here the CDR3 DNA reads TGTGCCAGCAGCCAGGGACAGGGGATGTCCGGGGAGCTGTTTTTT. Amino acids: CASSQGQGMSGELFF.

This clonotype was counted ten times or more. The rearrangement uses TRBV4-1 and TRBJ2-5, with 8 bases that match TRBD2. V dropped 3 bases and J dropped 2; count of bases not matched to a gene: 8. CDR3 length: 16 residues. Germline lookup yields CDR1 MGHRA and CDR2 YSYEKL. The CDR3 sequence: CASSQPGGTRQETQYF. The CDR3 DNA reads TGCGCCAGCAGCCAGCCTGGCGGGACTAGGCAAGAGACCCAGTACTTC.

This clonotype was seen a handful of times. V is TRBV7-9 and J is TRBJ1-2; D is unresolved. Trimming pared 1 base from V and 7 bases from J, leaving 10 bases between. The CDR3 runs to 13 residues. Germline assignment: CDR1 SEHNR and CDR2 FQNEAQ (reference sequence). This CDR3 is CASSLGEDPGYTF. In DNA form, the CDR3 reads TGTGCCAGCAGCTTAGGGGAAGATCCTGGCTACACCTTC. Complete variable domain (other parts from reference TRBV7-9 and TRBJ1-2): DTGVSQNPRHKITKRGQNVTFRCDPISEHNRLYWYRQTLGQGPEFLTYFQNEAQLEKSRLLSDRFSAERPKGSFSTLEIQRTEQGDSAMYLCASSLGEDPGYTFGSGTRLTVV.

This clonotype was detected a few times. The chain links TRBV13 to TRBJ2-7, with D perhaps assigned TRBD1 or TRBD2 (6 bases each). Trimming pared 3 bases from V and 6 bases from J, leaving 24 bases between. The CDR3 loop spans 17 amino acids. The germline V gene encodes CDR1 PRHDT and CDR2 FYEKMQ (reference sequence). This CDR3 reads CASSFIGLGGLRGEQYF. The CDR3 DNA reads TGTGCCAGCAGCTTCATTGGTCTTGGGGGGCTTCGAGGCGAGCAGTACTTC.

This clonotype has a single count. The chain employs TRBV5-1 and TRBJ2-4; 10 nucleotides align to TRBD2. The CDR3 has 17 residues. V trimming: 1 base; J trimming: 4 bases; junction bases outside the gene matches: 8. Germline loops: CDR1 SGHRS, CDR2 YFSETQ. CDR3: CASSLRLAGVSKNIQYF. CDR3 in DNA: TGCGCCAGCAGCTTGAGGCTAGCGGGAGTCTCAAAAAACATTCAGTACTTC.